This TCR beta chain was recovered during a study of OX40 agonist ivuxolimab in advanced cancers. Sequenced by immunoSEQ multiplex PCR; TCRdb stores in-frame clones only, minus some. The repertoire consists of over 60,000 clones, with 70% to 90% occurring once and the leading ten covering around 1.9%. The receptor comes from an adult with an advanced solid tumor such as melanoma, head and neck, liver or kidney cancer. This specimen was CD4+ or CD8+ T cells sorted from blood, taken in a trial of the OX40 agonist ivuxolimab.

The CDR3 spells CASSPGLSSYNEQFF. In DNA form, the CDR3 reads TGTGCCAGCAGCCCGGGACTTAGCTCCTACAATGAGCAGTTCTTC. The chain joins TRBV6-1 to TRBJ2-1; a possible D gene is TRBD2 (6 bases). The V gene lost 6 bases and the J gene lost 0 bases, with 12 bases spanning the gap. The CDR3 length is 15 residues. Germline CDR1 reads MNHNS; CDR2 reads SASEGT.